These T cell receptor beta chains were read from a single sample in a study of monozygotic twins with inflammatory bowel disease. TCRdb reprocessed the 5' RACE reads and reports one entry per CDR3 protein, with no DNA. The sample yields approximately 45,000 distinct CDR3 sequences, of which the top ten take up roughly 4.8%. Sequenced input: blood. These receptors all stem from a human donor with ulcerative colitis or Crohn's disease, or a healthy co-twin of an affected twin (not recorded which). Both conserved end residues are part of each CDR3.

TRBJ2-7	TRBV4-1	CASSQVDLGFTGYHEQYF
TRBJ1-1	TRBV5-6	CASRRGLVNTEAFF
TRBJ2-7	TRBV7-6	CASSLGSGGAQGYEQYF
TRBJ2-4	TRBV12-3/TRBV12-4	CASSLDRVAKNIQYF
TRBJ2-7	TRBV3-1	CASSRGQGEYEQYF
TRBJ2-7	TRBV21-1	CPDGRGRASYEQYF
TRBJ1-6	TRBV20-1	CSATQGQILRGLHF
TRBJ2-7	TRBV7-2	CASSLERGLGEQYF
TRBJ1-1	TRBV12-3/TRBV12-4	CASSQALQGKAFF
TRBJ2-5	TRBV7-6	CASSQGVQETQYF
TRBJ2-7	TRBV5-1	CASSLAGGSGEQYF